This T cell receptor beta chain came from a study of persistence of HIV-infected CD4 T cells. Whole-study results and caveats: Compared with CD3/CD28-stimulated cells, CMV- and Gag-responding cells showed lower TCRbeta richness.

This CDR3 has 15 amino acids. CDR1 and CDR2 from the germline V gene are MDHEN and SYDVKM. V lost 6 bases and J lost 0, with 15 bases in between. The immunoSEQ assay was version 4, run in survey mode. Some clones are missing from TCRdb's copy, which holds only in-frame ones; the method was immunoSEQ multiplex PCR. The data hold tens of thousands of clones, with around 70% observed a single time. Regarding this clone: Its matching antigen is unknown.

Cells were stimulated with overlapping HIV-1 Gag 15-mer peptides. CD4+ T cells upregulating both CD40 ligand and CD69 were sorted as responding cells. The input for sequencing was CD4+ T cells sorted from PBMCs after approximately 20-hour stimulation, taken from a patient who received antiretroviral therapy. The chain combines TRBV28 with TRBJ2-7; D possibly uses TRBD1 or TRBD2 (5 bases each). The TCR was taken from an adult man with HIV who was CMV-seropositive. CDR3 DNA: TGTGCCAGCAGCGGGACCTTCGCCAGCTCCTACGAGCAGTACTTC. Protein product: CASSGTFASSYEQYF. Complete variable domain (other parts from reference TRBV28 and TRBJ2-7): DVKVTQSSRYLVKRTGEKVFLECVQDMDHENMFWYRQDPGLGLRLIYFSYDVKMKEKGDIPEGYSVSREKKERFSLILESASTNQTSMYLCASSGTFASSYEQYFGPGTRLTVT.